What follows are 15 T cell receptor beta chains derived from one specimen sequenced in a study of CDR3 diversity in severe acne. TCRdb reprocessed the PCR reads via MiXCR and lists one record per CDR3 protein. The sample carries about 90,000 distinct CDR3 sequences, less than 65% recorded once. Sequenced material: blood. The receptors originated from a male donor with severe acne vulgaris.

In its sample, this clonotype is medium-sized. This chain joins TRBV20-1 and TRBJ2-5; D gene ambiguous. V was trimmed by 1 base and J by 1 base, leaving 7 bases between them. Per germline, CDR1 DFQATT and CDR2 SNEGSKA (reference sequence). The CDR3 is 13 residues long. CDR3 in DNA: TGCAGTGCTAGAGTCTCTCCCCAAGAGACCCAGTACTTC. It is translated as CSARVSPQETQYF.

The sample holds many counts of this clonotype. The chain employs TRBV25-1 and TRBJ1-6; 7 positions agree with TRBD1. From germline, CDR1 is MGHDK and CDR2 SYGVNS. CDR3 length equals 15 residues. The V segment lost 5 bases and the J segment 6 bases; nucleotides outside the gene matches: 7. This CDR3 reads CASSTTGAGNSPLHF. In DNA, the CDR3 is TGTGCCAGCAGTACTACAGGGGCGGGTAATTCACCCCTCCACTTT.

This clonotype came up many times. The chain combines TRBV7-9 with TRBJ2-1, with a weak D call TRBD1 (6 bases). The CDR3 is 16 residues long. Trimming left V 6 bases short and J 4 bases short, with 19 bases between. The germline V gene has CDR1 SEHNR and CDR2 FQNEAQ (reference sequence). In DNA form, the CDR3 reads TGTGCCAGCAGACCCCCATCCAGGACAGTTTACAATGAGCAGTTCTTC. Its protein is CASRPPSRTVYNEQFF.

This clonotype showed up many times. The rearrangement links TRBV5-8 to TRBJ2-3; 11 bases are a match to TRBD2. The CDR3 contains 21 residues. Germline V lookup: CDR1 SGHTS, CDR2 YDEGEE. V was pared by 0 bases and J by 2 bases, with 17 bases of the junction left unmatched. CDR3 nucleotide sequence: TGTGCCAGCAGCTTGGGGTTAGGACTAGCGGGTTTGCCAGGGAACACAGATACGCAGTATTTT. It specifies CASSLGLGLAGLPGNTDTQYF.

Of note for this clonotype: This clone may be a read error of a much larger clone one base away. The chain joins TRBV5-4 to TRBJ2-1; TRBD2 aligns across 9 bases. The CDR3 has 15 amino acids. The V gene's germline CDR1 is SGHNT and CDR2 YYREEE (reference sequence). In DNA form, the CDR3 reads TGTGCCAGCAGCTTGGGGACTAGCGACTACAATGAGGAGTTCTTC. Its protein is CASSLGTSDYNEEFF. Combining the CDR3 with reference TRBV5-4 and TRBJ2-1 gives the whole variable domain ETGVTQSPTHLIKTRGQQVTLRCSSQSGHNTVSWYQQALGQGPQFIFQYYREEENGRGNFPPRFSGLQFPNYSSELNVNALELDDSALYLCASSLGTSDYNEEFFGPGTRLTVL.

The chain uses TRBV9 and TRBJ2-2; TRBD2 agrees at 12 bases. J gave up 6 bases and V 3 bases, and 6 bases lay outside the gene matches. Germline CDR1 is SGDLS and CDR2 is YYNGEE. CDR3 length: 16 residues. The CDR3 region has the DNA TGTGCCAGCAGCGCTACTAGCGGGGGGCCAGCCGGGGAGCTGTTTTTT. It specifies CASSATSGGPAGELFF.

On this clonotype itself: A single base separates this from a much larger clone, so it may be a read error. The genes are TRBV7-8 and TRBJ1-4; TRBD1 is a possible D gene (6 bases). This CDR3 has 15 amino acids. The germline CDR1 and CDR2 sequences are SGHVS and FQNEAQ. CDR3 DNA sequence: TGTGCCAGCGGCTTCAGGGGTGGGGCGAATGAAAAACTGTTTTTT. It yields the protein CASGFRGGANEKLFF.

The chain joins TRBV24-1 to TRBJ2-3, with 12 bases fitting TRBD2. Germline V gives CDR1 KGHDR, CDR2 SFDVKD. The CDR3 spans 17 residues. V lost 4 bases and J lost 5; bases outside the gene matches: 9. CDR3 in amino acids: CATSEPLAGGPGDTQYF. In DNA form, the CDR3 reads TGTGCCACCAGTGAACCGCTAGCGGGAGGGCCTGGAGATACGCAGTATTTT.

This clonotype was seen at least ten times. The chain joins TRBV24-1 to TRBJ2-6, with D tentatively TRBD1 (6 bases). The CDR3 loop spans 19 amino acids. V was cut by 4 bases and J by 4 bases, with 22 bases left in between. Germline V CDR1 and CDR2: KGHDR, SFDVKD. CDR3 DNA sequence: TGTGCCACCAGTGACCGAAACTCCCAGGGGAGTGGCGGGGCCAACGTCCTGACTTTC. Its protein product is CATSDRNSQGSGGANVLTF.

In DNA form, the CDR3 reads TGTGCCAGCAGCTTAGGAGGAGAGCAAGAGACCCAGTACTTC. Translating it yields CASSLGGEQETQYF. The gene calls are TRBV11-1 and TRBJ2-5; D call uncertain. This CDR3 comprises 14 residues. In germline, CDR1 is SGHAT, CDR2 FQDESV (reference sequence). The ends were cut back, 1 base at V and 2 bases at J, with 8 bases in the middle. Variable domain in full (rest from reference TRBV11-1 and TRBJ2-5): EAEVAQSPRYKITEKSQAVAFWCDPISGHATLYWYRQILGQGPELLVQFQDESVVDDSQLPKDRFSAERLKGVDSTLKIQPAELGDSAMYLCASSLGGEQETQYFGPGTRLLVL.

There are many counts of this clonotype. The genes are TRBV20-1 and TRBJ1-1; unclear D gene. The germline CDR1 and CDR2 sequences are DFQATT and SNEGSKA (reference sequence). V lost 4 bases and J lost 0, with 9 bases in between. There are 13 residues in the CDR3. The CDR3 loop is CSANDGVNTEAFF. CDR3 coding DNA: TGCAGTGCTAACGATGGGGTGAACACTGAAGCTTTCTTT.

This clonotype was seen many times. V gene TRBV5-8 combines with J gene TRBJ1-1, with a possible D match to TRBD1 (5 bases). CDR3 length: 14 amino acids. V lost 4 bases and J 0 bases, leaving 10 bases between the germline ends. Germline assignment: CDR1 SGHTS and CDR2 YDEGEE. In DNA form, the CDR3 reads TGTGCCAGCAGCACGGGGCGGATGAACACTGAAGCTTTCTTT. Translation gives CASSTGRMNTEAFF.

This clonotype was detected only a few times. The genes are TRBV5-5 and TRBJ1-4; TRBD1 is a possible D gene (5 bases). V lost 3 bases and J lost 5, with 11 bases in between. CDR1 and CDR2 (germline): SGHKS, YYEKEE (reference sequence). CDR3 length equals 14 residues. The DNA for the CDR3 is TGTGCCAGCAGCTCTGGGGCGTCAAATGAAAAACTGTTTTTT. It yields the protein CASSSGASNEKLFF.

In regard to this clonotype: A junction boundary mismatches the germline segment, possibly from a read error. V usage is TRBV4-2 and J usage is TRBJ1-4, with D possibly matching TRBD1 (5 bases). CDR1 LGHNA and CDR2 YNFKEQ come from the germline V gene. This CDR3 is built from 17 residues. The CDR3 nucleotides read TGTGCCAGCACCCGGCGAGGGTGGGGACCAACTAATGAAAAGCTGTTTTTT. Amino acid sequence: CASTRRGWGPTNEKLFF.

This clonotype was observed many times. The chain combines TRBV10-2 with TRBJ2-2, with 12 bases lining up with TRBD2. The CDR3 runs to 15 residues. CDR1 WSHSY and CDR2 SAAADI come from the germline V gene. V lost 5 bases, J lost 5 bases, and 3 bases stayed unmatched. CDR3 DNA sequence: TGCGCCAGCAGTTTAACTAGCGGGAGGACCGGGGAGCTGTTTTTT. The encoded protein is CASSLTSGRTGELFF.